This TCR beta chain is from a study of T cell changes during pregnancy in multiple sclerosis. This table comes from immunoSEQ multiplex PCR, and its TCRdb copy is limited to in-frame clones, with some not included. Of tens of thousands of clones in the sample, under 90% were seen once. Germline loops: CDR1 ENHRY, CDR2 SYGVKD. This CDR3 has 16 residues. Germline trimming cut 3 bases from V and 4 bases from J; bases unmatched to any gene: 9. The chain recombines TRBV10-3 with TRBJ2-3; 8 nucleotides match TRBD2. Source: peripheral blood, taken in the first trimester of pregnancy. The source of this sequence is a female donor in good health, enrolled as a control in a pregnancy study. In DNA, the CDR3 is TGTGCCATCAGTGAAGGAGCGGGAGATGGGGCAGATACGCAGTATTTT. Encoded protein: CAISEGAGDGADTQYF.